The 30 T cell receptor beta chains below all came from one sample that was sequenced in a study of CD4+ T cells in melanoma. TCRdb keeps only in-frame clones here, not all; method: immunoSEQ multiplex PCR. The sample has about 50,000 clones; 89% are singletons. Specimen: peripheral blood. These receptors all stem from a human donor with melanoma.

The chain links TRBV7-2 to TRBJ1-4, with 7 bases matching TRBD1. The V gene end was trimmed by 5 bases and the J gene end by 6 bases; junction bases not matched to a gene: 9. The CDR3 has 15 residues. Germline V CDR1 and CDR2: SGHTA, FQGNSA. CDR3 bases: TGTGCCAGCAGCGACCCCGGGACAGAGGATGAAAAACTGTTTTTT. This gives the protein CASSDPGTEDEKLFF.

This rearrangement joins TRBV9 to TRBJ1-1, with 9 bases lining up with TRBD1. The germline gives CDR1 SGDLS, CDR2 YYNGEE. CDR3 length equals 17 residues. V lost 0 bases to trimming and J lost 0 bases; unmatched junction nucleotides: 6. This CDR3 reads CASSVALDRGMNTEAFF. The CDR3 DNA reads TGTGCCAGCAGCGTAGCGTTGGACAGGGGTATGAACACTGAAGCTTTCTTT. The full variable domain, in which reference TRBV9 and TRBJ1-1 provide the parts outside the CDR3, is DSGVTQTPKHLITATGQRVTLRCSPRSGDLSVYWYQQSLDQGLQFLIQYYNGEERAKGNILERFSAQQFPDLHSELNLSSLELGDSALYFCASSVALDRGMNTEAFFGQGTRLTVV.

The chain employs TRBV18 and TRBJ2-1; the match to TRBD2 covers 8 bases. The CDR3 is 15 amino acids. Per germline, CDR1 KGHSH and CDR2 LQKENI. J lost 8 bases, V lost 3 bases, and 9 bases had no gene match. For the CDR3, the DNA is TGTGCCAGCTCACCCGCGGGGGGACCGGGCTATGAGCAGTTCTTC. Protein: CASSPAGGPGYEQFF.

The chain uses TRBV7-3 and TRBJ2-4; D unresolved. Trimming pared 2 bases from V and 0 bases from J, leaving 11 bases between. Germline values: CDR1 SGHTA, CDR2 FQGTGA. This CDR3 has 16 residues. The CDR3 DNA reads TGTGCCAGCAGCTTAGGGCCAGCCCTAGCCAAAAACATTCAGTACTTC. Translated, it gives CASSLGPALAKNIQYF.

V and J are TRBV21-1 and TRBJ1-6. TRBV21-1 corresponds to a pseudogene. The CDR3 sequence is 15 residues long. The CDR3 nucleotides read TGTGCCAGCGACAGGAGGGGGACAAGTAATTCACCCCTCCACTTT. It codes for CASDRRGTSNSPLHF.

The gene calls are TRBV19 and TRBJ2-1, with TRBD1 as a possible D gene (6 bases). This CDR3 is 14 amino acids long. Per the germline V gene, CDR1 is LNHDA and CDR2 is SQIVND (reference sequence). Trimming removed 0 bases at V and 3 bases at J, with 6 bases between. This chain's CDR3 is CASSIEQGYNEQFF. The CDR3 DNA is TGTGCCAGTAGTATAGAACAGGGCTACAATGAGCAGTTCTTC.

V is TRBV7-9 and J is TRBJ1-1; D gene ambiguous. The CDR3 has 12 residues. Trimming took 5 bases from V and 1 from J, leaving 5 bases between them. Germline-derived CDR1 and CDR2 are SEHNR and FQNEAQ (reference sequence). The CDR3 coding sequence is TGTGCCAGCAGCAGACAGAACACTGAAGCTTTCTTT. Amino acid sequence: CASSRQNTEAFF. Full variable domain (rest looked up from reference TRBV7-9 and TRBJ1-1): DTGVSQNPRHKITKRGQNVTFRCDPISEHNRLYWYRQTLGQGPEFLTYFQNEAQLEKSRLLSDRFSAERPKGSFSTLEIQRTEQGDSAMYLCASSRQNTEAFFGQGTRLTVV.

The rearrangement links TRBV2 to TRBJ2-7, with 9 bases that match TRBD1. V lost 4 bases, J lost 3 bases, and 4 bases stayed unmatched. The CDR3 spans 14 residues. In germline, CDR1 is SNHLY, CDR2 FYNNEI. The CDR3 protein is CASSGWTGDYEQYF. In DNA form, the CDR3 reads TGTGCCAGCAGTGGGTGGACAGGGGACTACGAGCAGTACTTC.

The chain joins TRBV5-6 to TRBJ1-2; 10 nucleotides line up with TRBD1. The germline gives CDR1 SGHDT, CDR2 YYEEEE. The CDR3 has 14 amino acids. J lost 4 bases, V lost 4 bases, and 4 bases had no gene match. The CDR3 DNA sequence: TGTGCCAGCAGCCCGACAGGGGGCAGCTATGGCTACACCTTC. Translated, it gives CASSPTGGSYGYTF.

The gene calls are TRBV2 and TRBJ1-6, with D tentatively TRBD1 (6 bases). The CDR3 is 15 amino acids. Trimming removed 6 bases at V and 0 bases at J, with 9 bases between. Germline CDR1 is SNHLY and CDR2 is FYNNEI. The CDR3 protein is CASRAGDSYNSPLHF. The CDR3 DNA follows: TGTGCCAGCAGGGCAGGGGACTCCTATAATTCACCCCTCCACTTT.

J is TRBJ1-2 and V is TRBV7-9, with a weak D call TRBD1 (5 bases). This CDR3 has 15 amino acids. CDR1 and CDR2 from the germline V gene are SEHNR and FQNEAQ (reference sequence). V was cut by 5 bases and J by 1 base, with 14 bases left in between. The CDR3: CASSTGTEINYGYTF. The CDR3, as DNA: TGTGCCAGCAGCACGGGGACGGAGATTAACTATGGCTACACCTTC.

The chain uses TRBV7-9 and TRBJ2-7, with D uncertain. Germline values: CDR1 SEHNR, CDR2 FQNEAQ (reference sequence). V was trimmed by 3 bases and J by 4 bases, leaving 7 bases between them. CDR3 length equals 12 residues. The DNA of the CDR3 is TGTGCCAGCAGCTTGGATACTTACGAGCAGTACTTC. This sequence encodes CASSLDTYEQYF.

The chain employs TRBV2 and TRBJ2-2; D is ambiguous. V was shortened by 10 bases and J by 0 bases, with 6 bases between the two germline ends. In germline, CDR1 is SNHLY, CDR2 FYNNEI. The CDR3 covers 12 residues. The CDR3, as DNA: TGTGCCAACCACACGAACACCGGGGAGCTGTTTTTT. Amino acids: CANHTNTGELFF.

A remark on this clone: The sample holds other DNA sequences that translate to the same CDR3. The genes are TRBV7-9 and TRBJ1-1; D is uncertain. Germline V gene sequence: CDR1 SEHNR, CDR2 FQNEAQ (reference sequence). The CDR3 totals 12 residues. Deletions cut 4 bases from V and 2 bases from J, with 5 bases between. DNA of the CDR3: TGTGCCAGCAGCTCAGTAAACACTGAAGCTTTCTTT. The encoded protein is CASSSVNTEAFF.

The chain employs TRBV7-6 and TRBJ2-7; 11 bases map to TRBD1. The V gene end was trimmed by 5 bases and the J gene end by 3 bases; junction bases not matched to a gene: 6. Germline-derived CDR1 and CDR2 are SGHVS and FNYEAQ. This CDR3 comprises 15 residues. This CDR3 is CASSPGTGGLYEQYF. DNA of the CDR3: TGTGCCAGCAGCCCAGGGACAGGGGGTCTCTACGAGCAGTACTTC.

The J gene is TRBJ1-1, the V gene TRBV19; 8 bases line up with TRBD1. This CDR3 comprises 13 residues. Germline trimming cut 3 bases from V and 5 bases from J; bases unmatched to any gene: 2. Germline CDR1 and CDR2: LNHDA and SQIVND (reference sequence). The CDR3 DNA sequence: TGTGCCAGTAGTATCAACAGGGGGACTGAAGCTTTCTTT. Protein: CASSINRGTEAFF.

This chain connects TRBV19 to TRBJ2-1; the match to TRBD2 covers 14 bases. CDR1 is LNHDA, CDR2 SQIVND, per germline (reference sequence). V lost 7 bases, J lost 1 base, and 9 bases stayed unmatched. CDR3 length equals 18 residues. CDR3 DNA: TGTGCCAGTAACGGAAGGACTAGCGGGGGGTCTTCCTACAATGAGCAGTTCTTC. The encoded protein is CASNGRTSGGSSYNEQFF. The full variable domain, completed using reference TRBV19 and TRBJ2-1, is DGGITQSPKYLFRKEGQNVTLSCEQNLNHDAMYWYRQDPGQGLRLIYYSQIVNDFQKGDIAEGYSVSREKKESFPLTVTSAQKNPTAFYLCASNGRTSGGSSYNEQFFGPGTRLTVL.

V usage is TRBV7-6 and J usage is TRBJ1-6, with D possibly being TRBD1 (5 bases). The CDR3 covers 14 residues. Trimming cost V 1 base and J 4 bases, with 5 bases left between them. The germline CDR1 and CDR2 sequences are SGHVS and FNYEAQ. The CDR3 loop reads CASSLEGYNSPLHF. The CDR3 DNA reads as TGTGCCAGCAGCTTAGAGGGGTATAATTCACCCCTCCACTTT.

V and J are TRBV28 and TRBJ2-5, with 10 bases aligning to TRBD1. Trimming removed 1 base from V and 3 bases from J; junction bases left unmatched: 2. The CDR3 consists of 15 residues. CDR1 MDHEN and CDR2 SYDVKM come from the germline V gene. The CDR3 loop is CASSLSGTGEETQYF. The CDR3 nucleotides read TGTGCCAGCAGTTTATCCGGGACAGGGGAAGAGACCCAGTACTTC.

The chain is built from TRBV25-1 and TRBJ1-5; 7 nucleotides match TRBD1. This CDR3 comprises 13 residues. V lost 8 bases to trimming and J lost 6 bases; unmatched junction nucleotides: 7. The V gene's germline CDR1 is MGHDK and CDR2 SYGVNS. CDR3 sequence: CASETGYRQPQHF. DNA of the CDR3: TGTGCCAGCGAGACAGGGTACCGTCAGCCCCAGCATTTT.

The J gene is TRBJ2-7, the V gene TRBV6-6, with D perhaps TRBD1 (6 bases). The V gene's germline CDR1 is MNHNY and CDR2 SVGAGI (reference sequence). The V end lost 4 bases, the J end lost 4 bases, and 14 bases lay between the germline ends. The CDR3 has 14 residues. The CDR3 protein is CASSSGQLSYEQYF. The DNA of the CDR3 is TGTGCCAGCAGTTCCGGACAGCTGTCTTACGAGCAGTACTTC.

The CDR3 loop is CASSLGSGNQPQHF. CDR3 coding DNA: TGTGCCAGCAGCTTAGGTTCAGGAAATCAGCCCCAGCATTTT. J is TRBJ1-5 and V is TRBV7-9; D not resolved. Deletions cut 1 base from V and 4 bases from J, with 8 bases between. Germline V lookup: CDR1 SEHNR, CDR2 FQNEAQ (reference sequence). The CDR3 extends over 14 amino acids.

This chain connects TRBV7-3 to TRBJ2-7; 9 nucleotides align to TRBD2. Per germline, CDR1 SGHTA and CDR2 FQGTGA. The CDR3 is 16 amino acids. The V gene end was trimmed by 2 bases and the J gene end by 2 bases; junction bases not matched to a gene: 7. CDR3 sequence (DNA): TGTGCCAGCAGCTTATCCAGCGGGGGGACCCCCTACGAGCAGTACTTC. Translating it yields CASSLSSGGTPYEQYF.

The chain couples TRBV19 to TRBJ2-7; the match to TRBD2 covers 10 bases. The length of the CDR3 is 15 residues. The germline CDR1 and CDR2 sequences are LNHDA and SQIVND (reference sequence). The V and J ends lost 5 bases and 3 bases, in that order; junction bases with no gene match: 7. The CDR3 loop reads CASSPTLAGSYEQYF. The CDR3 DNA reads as TGTGCCAGTAGTCCGACACTAGCGGGGAGCTACGAGCAGTACTTC.

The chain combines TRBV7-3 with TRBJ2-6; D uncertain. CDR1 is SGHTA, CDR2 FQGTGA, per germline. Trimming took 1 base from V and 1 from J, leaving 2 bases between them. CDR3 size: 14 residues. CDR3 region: CASSLSSGANVLTF. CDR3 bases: TGTGCCAGCAGCTTAAGTTCTGGGGCCAACGTCCTGACTTTC.

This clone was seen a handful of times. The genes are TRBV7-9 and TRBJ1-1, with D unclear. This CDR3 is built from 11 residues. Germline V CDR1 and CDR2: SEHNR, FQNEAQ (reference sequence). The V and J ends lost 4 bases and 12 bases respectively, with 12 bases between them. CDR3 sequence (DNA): TGTGCCAGCAGCTACGAGGGTAGGACTTTCTTT. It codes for CASSYEGRTFF. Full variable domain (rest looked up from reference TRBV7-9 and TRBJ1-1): DTGVSQNPRHKITKRGQNVTFRCDPISEHNRLYWYRQTLGQGPEFLTYFQNEAQLEKSRLLSDRFSAERPKGSFSTLEIQRTEQGDSAMYLCASSYEGRTFFGQGTRLTVV.

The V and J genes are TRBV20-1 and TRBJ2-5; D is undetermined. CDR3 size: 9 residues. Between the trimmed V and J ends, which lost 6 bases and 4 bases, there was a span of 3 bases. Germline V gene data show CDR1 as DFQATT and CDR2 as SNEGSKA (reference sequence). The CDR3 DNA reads TGCAGTGCACCAGAGACCCAGTACTTC. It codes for CSAPETQYF.

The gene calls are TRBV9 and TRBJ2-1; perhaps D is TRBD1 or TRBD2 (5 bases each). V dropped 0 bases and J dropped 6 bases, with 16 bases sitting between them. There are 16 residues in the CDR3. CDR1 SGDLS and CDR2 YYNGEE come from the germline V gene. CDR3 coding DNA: TGTGCCAGCAGCGTAGCTTCGCGGCAGAGGGGCAATGAGCAGTTCTTC. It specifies CASSVASRQRGNEQFF.

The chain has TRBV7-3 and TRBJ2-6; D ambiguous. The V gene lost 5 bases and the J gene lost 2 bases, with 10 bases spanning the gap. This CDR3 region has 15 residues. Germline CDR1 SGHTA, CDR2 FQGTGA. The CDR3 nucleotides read TGTGCCAGCAGCCCCGGGCAGACTGGGGCCAACGTCCTGACTTTC. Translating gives CASSPGQTGANVLTF.

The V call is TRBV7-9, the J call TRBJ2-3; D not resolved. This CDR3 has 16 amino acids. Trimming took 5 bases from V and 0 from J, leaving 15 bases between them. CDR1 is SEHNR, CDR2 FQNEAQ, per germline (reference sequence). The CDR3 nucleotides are TGTGCCAGCAGCCCATTTCAATCAACTAGCACAGATACGCAGTATTTT. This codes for CASSPFQSTSTDTQYF.